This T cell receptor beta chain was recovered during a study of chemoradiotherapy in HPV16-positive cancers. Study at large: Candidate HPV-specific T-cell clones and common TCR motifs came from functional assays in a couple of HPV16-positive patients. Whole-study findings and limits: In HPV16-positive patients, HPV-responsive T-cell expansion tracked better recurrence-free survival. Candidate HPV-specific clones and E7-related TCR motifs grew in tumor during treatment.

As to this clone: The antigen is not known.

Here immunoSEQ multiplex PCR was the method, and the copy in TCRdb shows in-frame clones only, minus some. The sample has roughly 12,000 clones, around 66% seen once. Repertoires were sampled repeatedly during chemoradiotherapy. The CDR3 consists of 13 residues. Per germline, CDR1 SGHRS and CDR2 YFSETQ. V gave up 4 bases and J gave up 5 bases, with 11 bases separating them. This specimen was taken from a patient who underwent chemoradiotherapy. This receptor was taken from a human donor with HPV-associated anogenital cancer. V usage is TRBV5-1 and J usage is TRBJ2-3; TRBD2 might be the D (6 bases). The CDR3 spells CASSGGTGDTQYF. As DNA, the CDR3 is TGCGCCAGCAGCGGGGGGACGGGAGATACGCAGTATTTT.